This TCR beta chain was identified in a study of T-cell reconstitution after alpha-beta-depleted transplantation in children. There are many counts of this clonotype. Its antigen remains unidentified. Germline-derived CDR1 and CDR2 are SGHRS and YFSETQ. CDR3 length equals 15 residues. V was pared by 4 bases and J by 6 bases, with 19 bases between. Whole-study results and caveats: A year had passed since transplant, and T-cell counts and diversity by then came mostly from newly produced T cells. Surviving recipient T cells and thymic progenitors produced the high day-60 TCRbeta diversity seen in some patients.

A TCRbeta library incorporating unique molecular identifiers was prepared. From the PCR reads, TCRdb called clonotypes with MiXCR, one entry per CDR3 protein. The data hold tens of thousands of distinct CDR3 sequences, with around 8.8% observed a single time. The receptor was derived from a male patient under 10 years old who had a stem cell transplant for chronic granulomatous disease, so the T cells may come from the graft donor. The V gene is TRBV5-1, the J gene TRBJ1-2; D unclear. Sequencing was performed on PBMCs, mostly from graft donor cells, taken 60 days after TCRalphabeta/CD19-depleted stem cell transplant. CDR3 region: CASSPAGKANHGYTF. CDR3 DNA: TGCGCCAGCAGCCCAGCAGGAAAGGCCAATCATGGCTACACCTTC.